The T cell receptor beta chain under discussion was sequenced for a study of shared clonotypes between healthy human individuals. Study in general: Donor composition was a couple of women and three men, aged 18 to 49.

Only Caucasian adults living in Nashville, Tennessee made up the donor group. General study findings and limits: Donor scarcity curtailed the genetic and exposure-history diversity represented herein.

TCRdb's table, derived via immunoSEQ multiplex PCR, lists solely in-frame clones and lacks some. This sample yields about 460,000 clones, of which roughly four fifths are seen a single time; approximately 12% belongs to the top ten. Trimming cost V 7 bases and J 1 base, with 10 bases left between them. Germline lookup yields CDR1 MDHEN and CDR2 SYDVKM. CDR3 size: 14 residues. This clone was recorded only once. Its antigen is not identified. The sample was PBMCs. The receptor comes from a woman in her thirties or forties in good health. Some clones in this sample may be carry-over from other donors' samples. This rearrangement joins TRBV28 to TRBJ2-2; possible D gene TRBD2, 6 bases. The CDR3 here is CASKSGGNTGELFF. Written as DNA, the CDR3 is TGTGCCAGCAAGTCCGGGGGGAACACCGGGGAGCTGTTTTTT. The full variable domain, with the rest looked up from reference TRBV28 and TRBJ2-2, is DVKVTQSSRYLVKRTGEKVFLECVQDMDHENMFWYRQDPGLGLRLIYFSYDVKMKEKGDIPEGYSVSREKKERFSLILESASTNQTSMYLCASKSGGNTGELFFGEGSRLTVL.